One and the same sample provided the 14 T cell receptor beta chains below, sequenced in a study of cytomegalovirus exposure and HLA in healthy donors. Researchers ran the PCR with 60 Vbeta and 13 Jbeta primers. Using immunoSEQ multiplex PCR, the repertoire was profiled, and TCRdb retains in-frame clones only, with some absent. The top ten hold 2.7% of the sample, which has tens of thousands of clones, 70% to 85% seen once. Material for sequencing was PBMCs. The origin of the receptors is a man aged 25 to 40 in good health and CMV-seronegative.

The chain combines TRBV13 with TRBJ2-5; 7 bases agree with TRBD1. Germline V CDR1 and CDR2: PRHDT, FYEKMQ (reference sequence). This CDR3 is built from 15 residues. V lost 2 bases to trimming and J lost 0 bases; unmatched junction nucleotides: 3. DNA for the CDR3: TGTGCCAGCAGCTTACGTGACAGGGACCAAGAGACCCAGTACTTC. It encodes CASSLRDRDQETQYF. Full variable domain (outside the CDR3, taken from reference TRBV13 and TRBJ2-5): AAGVIQSPRHLIKEKRETATLKCYPIPRHDTVYWYQQGPGQDPQFLISFYEKMQSDKGSIPDRFSAQQFSDYHSELNMSSLELGDSALYFCASSLRDRDQETQYFGPGTRLLVL.

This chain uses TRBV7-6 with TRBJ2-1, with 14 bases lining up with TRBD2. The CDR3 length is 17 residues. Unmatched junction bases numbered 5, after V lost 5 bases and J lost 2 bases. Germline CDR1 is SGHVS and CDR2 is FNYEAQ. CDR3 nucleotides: TGTGCCAGCAGCCCTGGGACTAGCGGGGGTACCTACAATGAGCAGTTCTTC. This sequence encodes CASSPGTSGGTYNEQFF.

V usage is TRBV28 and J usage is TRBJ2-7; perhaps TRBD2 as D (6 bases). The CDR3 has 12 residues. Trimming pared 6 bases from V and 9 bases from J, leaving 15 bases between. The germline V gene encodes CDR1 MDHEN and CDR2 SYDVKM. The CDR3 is CASREGVGGQYF. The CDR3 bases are TGTGCCAGCAGGGAGGGTGTTGGGGGGCAGTACTTC. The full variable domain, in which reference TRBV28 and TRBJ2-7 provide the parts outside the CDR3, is DVKVTQSSRYLVKRTGEKVFLECVQDMDHENMFWYRQDPGLGLRLIYFSYDVKMKEKGDIPEGYSVSREKKERFSLILESASTNQTSMYLCASREGVGGQYFGPGTRLTVT.

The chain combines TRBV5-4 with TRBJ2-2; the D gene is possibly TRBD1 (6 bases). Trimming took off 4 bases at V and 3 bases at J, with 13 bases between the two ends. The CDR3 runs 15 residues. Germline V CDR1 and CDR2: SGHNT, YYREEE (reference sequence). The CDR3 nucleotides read TGTGCCAGCAGCCGTGGACAGATCTACACCGGGGAGCTGTTTTTT. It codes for CASSRGQIYTGELFF. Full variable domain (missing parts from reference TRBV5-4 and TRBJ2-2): ETGVTQSPTHLIKTRGQQVTLRCSSQSGHNTVSWYQQALGQGPQFIFQYYREEENGRGNFPPRFSGLQFPNYSSELNVNALELDDSALYLCASSRGQIYTGELFFGEGSRLTVL.

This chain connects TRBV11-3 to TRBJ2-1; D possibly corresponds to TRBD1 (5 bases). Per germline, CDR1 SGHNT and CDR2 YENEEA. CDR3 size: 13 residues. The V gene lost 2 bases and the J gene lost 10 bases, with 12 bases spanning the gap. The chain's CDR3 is CASSLTLGREQFF. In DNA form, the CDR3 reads TGTGCCAGCAGCTTAACCTTGGGGCGGGAGCAGTTCTTC.

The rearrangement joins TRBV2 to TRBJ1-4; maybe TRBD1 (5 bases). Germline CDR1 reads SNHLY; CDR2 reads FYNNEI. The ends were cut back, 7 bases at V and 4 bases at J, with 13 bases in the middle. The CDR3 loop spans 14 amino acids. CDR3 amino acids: CASTPGLGNEKLFF. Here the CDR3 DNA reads TGTGCCAGCACTCCAGGGCTGGGTAATGAAAAACTGTTTTTT.

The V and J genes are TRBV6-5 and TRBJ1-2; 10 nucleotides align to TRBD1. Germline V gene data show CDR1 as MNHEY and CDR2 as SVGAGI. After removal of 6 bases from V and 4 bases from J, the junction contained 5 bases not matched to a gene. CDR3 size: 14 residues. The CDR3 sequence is CASRGTGEFYGYTF. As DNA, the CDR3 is TGTGCCAGCAGGGGGACAGGGGAATTCTATGGCTACACCTTC.

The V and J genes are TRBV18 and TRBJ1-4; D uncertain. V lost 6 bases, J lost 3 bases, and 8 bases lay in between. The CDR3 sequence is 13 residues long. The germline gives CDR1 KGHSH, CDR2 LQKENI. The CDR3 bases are TGTGCCAGCTCCCCGGGGTCTAATGAAAAACTGTTTTTT. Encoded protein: CASSPGSNEKLFF.

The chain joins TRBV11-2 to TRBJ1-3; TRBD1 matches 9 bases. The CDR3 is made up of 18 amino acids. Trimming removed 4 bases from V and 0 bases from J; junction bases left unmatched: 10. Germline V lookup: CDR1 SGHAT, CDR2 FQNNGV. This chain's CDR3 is CASSWVQGAASSGNTIYF. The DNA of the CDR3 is TGTGCCAGCAGCTGGGTACAGGGGGCTGCGAGCTCTGGAAACACCATATATTTT.

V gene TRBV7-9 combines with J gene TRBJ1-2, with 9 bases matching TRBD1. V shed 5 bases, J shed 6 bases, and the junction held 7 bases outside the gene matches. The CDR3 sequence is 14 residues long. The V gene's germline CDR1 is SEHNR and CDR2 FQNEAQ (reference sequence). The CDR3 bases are TGTGCCAGCAGCCGAACAGGGGGCTCCCATGGCTACACCTTC. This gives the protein CASSRTGGSHGYTF.

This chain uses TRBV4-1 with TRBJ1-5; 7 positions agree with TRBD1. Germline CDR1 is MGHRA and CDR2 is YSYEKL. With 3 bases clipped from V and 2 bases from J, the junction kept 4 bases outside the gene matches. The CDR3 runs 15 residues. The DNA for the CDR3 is TGCGCCAGCAGCCACACCGGGACAGGCAATCAGCCCCAGCATTTT. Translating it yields CASSHTGTGNQPQHF.

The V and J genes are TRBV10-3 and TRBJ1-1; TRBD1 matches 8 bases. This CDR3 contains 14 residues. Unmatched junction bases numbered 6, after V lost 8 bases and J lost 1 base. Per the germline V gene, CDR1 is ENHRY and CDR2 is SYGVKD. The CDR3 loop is CAIDPGQGNTEAFF. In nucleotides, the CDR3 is TGTGCCATCGACCCTGGACAGGGGAACACTGAAGCTTTCTTT.

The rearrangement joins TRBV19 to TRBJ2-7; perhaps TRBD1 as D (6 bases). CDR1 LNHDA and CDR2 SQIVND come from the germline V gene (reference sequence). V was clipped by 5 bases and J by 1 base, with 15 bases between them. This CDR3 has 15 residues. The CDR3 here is CASSPGVTLSYEQYF. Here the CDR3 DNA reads TGTGCCAGTAGTCCAGGGGTTACCCTGTCCTACGAGCAGTACTTC.

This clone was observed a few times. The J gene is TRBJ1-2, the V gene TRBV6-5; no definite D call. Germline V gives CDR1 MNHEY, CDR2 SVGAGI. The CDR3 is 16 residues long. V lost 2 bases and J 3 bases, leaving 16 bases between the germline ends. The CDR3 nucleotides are TGTGCCAGCAGTTACAGCCAGCCTATTGGGCACTATGGCTACACCTTC. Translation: CASSYSQPIGHYGYTF.